This T cell receptor (beta chain) appears in the sequencing data of a study of lung T cells in sarcoidosis with Löfgren's syndrome. Looking at the study overall: Analyses focused on Löfgren's syndrome patients. Findings and limits, study-wide: TRAV12-1 and TRBV2 were reportedly most expanded in Löfgren's patients. Shared TRAV12-1 and TRBV2 CDR3 motifs across Löfgren's syndrome patients reportedly suggested public CD4+ TCRs.

Trimming took off 2 bases at V and 3 bases at J, with 1 base between the two ends. This CDR3 contains 12 residues. Germline lookup yields CDR1 KGHSH and CDR2 LQKENI. MiXCR, run by TCRdb on the reads, gives a single entry per CDR3 protein. Seen here are approximately 20,000 distinct CDR3 sequences, less than 25% observed once, and the top ten hold 3.5% to 5%. This clonotype was seen at least ten times. What it recognizes is unknown. The rearrangement links TRBV18 to TRBJ2-2; D unclear. The sequence was collected from a human donor with sarcoidosis (Löfgren's syndrome or another form), or a control subject (not recorded which). Sequenced sample: CD4+ T cells from PBMCs. CDR3 DNA: TGTGCCAGCTCACCAGACACCGGGGAGCTGTTTTTT. It codes for CASSPDTGELFF.